This T cell receptor beta chain was profiled in a study of technical replicates of blood from a few donors. This clone was detected only once. Generated by immunoSEQ multiplex PCR, the TCRdb table keeps only in-frame clones and is missing some. The table records about 82,000 clones, just over 95% of them present only once. The V and J ends lost 6 bases and 4 bases, in that order; junction bases with no gene match: 10. Looked up from germline, CDR1 is MDHEN and CDR2 is SYDVKM. The CDR3 consists of 17 residues. The clonotype originates from a human donor in good health. The sequenced sample was T cells isolated from PBMCs. V is TRBV28 and J is TRBJ2-7; the match to TRBD2 covers 15 bases. The CDR3 is CASSREGLAGGLYEQYF. The CDR3 nucleotides read TGTGCCAGCAGCAGAGAAGGACTAGCGGGAGGGTTATACGAGCAGTACTTC. Full variable domain (rest looked up from reference TRBV28 and TRBJ2-7): DVKVTQSSRYLVKRTGEKVFLECVQDMDHENMFWYRQDPGLGLRLIYFSYDVKMKEKGDIPEGYSVSREKKERFSLILESASTNQTSMYLCASSREGLAGGLYEQYFGPGTRLTVT.